This T cell receptor beta chain was documented in a study of control samples from healthy donors and cancer patients. Profiled with immunoSEQ multiplex PCR; TCRdb holds only in-frame clones, not every one. The sample consists of about 60,000 clones, 70% to 90% of them appearing once. The CDR3 covers 20 residues. The germline V gene has CDR1 SGHDN and CDR2 FVKESK. V gave up 1 base and J gave up 0 bases; unmatched junction bases: 9. The sequenced sample was blood. The chain recombines TRBV14 with TRBJ2-1, with TRBD2 matching 13 bases. The clonotype comes from a man aged 35 to 55 in good health. The chain's CDR3 is CASSQATWTSGRVSYNEQFF. The CDR3, as DNA: TGTGCCAGCAGCCAAGCTACTTGGACTAGCGGGAGAGTCTCCTACAATGAGCAGTTCTTC.